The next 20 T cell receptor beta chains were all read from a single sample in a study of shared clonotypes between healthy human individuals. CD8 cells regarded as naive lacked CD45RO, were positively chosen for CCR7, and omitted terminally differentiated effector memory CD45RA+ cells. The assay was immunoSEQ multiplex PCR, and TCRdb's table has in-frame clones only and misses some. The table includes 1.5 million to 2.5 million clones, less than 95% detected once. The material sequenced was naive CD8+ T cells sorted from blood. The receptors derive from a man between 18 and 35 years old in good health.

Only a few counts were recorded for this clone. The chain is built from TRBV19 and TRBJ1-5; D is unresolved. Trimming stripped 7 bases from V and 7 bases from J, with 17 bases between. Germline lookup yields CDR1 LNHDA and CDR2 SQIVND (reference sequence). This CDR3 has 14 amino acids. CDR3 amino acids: CASNSYAVNQPQHF. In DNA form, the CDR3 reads TGTGCCAGTAACTCTTACGCTGTAAACCAGCCCCAGCATTTT.

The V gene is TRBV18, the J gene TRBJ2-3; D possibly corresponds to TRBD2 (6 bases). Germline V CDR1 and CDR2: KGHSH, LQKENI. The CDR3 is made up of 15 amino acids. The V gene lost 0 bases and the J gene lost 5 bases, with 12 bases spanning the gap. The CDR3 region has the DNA TGTGCCAGCTCACCACCGAACGGGGGAATAGATACGCAGTATTTT. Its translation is CASSPPNGGIDTQYF.

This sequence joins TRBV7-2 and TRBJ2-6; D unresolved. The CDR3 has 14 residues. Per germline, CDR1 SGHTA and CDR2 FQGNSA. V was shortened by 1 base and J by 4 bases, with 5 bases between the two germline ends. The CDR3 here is CASSLDTGANVLTF. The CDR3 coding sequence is TGTGCCAGCAGCTTAGACACGGGGGCCAACGTCCTGACTTTC. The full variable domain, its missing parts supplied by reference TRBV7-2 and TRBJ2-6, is GAGVSQSPSNKVTEKGKDVELRCDPISGHTALYWYRQSLGQGLEFLIYFQGNSAPDKSGLPSDRFSAERTGGSVSTLTIQRTQQEDSAVYLCASSLDTGANVLTFGAGSRLTVL.

The CDR3 sequence is CASSIWRGEGRETQYF. The CDR3 region has the DNA TGTGCCAGCAGCATTTGGCGGGGAGAGGGGAGGGAGACCCAGTACTTC. The chain joins TRBV7-9 to TRBJ2-5; TRBD2 is a possible D gene (6 bases). CDR3 length: 16 residues. Trimming cost V 5 bases and J 5 bases, with 21 bases left between them. Per the germline V gene, CDR1 is SEHNR and CDR2 is FQNEAQ (reference sequence). The full variable domain, completed using reference TRBV7-9 and TRBJ2-5, is DTGVSQNPRHKITKRGQNVTFRCDPISEHNRLYWYRQTLGQGPEFLTYFQNEAQLEKSRLLSDRFSAERPKGSFSTLEIQRTEQGDSAMYLCASSIWRGEGRETQYFGPGTRLLVL.

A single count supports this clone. The CDR3 sequence is CSVLEGSGDTQYF. The CDR3 nucleotides are TGCAGCGTTTTAGAGGGATCTGGAGATACGCAGTATTTT. This chain uses TRBV29-1 with TRBJ2-3; perhaps TRBD2 as D (5 bases). V lost 5 bases and J 5 bases, leaving 14 bases between the germline ends. The CDR3 is made up of 13 amino acids. Germline-derived CDR1 and CDR2 are SQVTM and ANQGSEA.

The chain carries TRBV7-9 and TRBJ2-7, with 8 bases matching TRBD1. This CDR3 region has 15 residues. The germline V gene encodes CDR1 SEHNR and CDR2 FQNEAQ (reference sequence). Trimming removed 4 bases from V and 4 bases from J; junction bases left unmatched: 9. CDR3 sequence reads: CASSSTGAPLYEQYF. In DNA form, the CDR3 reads TGTGCCAGCAGCTCGACAGGGGCGCCCCTTTACGAGCAGTACTTC.

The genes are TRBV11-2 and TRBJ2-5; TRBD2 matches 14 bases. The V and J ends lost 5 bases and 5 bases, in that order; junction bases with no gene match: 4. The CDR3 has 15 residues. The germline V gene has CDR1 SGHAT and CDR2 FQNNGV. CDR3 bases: TGTGCCAGCAGCAGGACTAGCGGGGGGAGGGAGACCCAGTACTTC. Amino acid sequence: CASSRTSGGRETQYF.

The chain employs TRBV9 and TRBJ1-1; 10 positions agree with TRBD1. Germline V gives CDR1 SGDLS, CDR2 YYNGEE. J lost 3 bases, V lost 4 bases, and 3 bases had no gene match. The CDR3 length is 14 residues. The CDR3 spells CASSPGQGDTEAFF. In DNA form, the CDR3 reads TGTGCCAGCAGCCCCGGACAGGGGGACACTGAAGCTTTCTTT. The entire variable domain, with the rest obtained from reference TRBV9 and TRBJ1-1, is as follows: DSGVTQTPKHLITATGQRVTLRCSPRSGDLSVYWYQQSLDQGLQFLIQYYNGEERAKGNILERFSAQQFPDLHSELNLSSLELGDSALYFCASSPGQGDTEAFFGQGTRLTVV.

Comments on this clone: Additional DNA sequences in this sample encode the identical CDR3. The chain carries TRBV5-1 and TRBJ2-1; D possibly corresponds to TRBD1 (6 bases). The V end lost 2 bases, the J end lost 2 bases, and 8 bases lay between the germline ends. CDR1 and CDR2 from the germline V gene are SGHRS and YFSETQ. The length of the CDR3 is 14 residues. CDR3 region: CASSLTGTYNEQFF. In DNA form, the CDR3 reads TGCGCCAGCAGCTTAACAGGGACCTACAATGAGCAGTTCTTC.

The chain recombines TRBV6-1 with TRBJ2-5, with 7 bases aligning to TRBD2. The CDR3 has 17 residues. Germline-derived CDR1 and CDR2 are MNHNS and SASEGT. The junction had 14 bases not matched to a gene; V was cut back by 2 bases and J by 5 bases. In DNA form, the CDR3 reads TGTGCCAGCAGTGAAAGCCTAGCGGAGGTGGGAGGTGAGACCCAGTACTTC. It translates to CASSESLAEVGGETQYF.

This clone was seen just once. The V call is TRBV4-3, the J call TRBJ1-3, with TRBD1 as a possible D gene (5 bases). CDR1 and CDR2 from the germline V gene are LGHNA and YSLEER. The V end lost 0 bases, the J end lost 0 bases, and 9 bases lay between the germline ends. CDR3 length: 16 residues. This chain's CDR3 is CASSQDRGVSGNTIYF. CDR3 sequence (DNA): TGCGCCAGCAGCCAAGATCGAGGGGTCTCTGGAAACACCATATATTTT.

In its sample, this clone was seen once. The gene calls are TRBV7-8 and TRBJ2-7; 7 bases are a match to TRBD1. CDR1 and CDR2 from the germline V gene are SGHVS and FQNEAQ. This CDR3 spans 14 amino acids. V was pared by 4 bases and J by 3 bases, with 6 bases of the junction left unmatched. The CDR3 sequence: CASSWDRGGYEQYF. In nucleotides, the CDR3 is TGTGCCAGCAGCTGGGACAGAGGGGGCTACGAGCAGTACTTC.

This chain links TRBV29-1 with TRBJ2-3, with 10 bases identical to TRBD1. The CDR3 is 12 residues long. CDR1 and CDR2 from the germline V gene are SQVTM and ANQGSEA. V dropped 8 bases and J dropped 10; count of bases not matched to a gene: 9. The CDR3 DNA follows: TGCAGCTCGGGACAGGGGACTCAGGCGCAGTATTTT. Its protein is CSSGQGTQAQYF.

The CDR3 reads CASSLWSDSYEQYF. Written as DNA, the CDR3 is TGTGCCAGCAGTTTATGGTCTGACTCCTACGAGCAGTACTTC. V usage is TRBV27 and J usage is TRBJ2-7; no clear D. V lost 1 base and J lost 0, with 7 bases in between. The CDR3 runs 14 residues. Germline V gene data show CDR1 as MNHEY and CDR2 as SMNVEV (reference sequence).

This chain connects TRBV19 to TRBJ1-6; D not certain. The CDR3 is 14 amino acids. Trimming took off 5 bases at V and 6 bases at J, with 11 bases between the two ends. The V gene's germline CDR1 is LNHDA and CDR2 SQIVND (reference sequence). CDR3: CASSFGAANSPLHF. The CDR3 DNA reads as TGTGCCAGTAGTTTCGGCGCAGCTAATTCACCCCTCCACTTT.

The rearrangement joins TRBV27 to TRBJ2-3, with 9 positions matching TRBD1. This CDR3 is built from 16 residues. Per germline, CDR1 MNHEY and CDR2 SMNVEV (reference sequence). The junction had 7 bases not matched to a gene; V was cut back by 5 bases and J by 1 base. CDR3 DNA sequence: TGTGCCAGCAGTAGCCTCGGGACAGGGCGCACAGATACGCAGTATTTT. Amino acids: CASSSLGTGRTDTQYF.

CDR3 DNA: TGTGCCAGCTCCAACGGCGGGACAGGAGTCGACGAGCAGTACTTC. It yields the protein CASSNGGTGVDEQYF. This sequence joins TRBV7-8 and TRBJ2-7, with 8 positions matching TRBD1. This CDR3 spans 15 amino acids. Germline V gene sequence: CDR1 SGHVS, CDR2 FQNEAQ. Losses at the gene ends were 8 bases for V and 5 bases for J; bases not matched to a gene: 14.

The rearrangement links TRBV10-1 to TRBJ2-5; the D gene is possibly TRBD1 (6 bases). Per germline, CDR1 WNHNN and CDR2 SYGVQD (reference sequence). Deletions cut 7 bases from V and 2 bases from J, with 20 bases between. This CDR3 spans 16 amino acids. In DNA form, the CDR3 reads TGCGCCAGCAAAAACAGGGTTAGGCCCCTACAAGAGACCCAGTACTTC. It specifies CASKNRVRPLQETQYF.

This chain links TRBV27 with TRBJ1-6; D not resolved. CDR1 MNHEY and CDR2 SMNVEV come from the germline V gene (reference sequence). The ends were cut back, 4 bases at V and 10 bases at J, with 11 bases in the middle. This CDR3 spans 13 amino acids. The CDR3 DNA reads TGTGCCAGCAGTTCCCGACTTGAGTCACCCCTCCACTTT. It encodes CASSSRLESPLHF.

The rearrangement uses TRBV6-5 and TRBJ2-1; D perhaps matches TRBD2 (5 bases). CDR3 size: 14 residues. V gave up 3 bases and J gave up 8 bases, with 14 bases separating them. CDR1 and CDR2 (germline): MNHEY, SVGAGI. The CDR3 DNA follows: TGTGCCAGCAGTTATCTTTCGGGGAGCGATGAGCAGTTCTTC. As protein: CASSYLSGSDEQFF.